A selection of T cell receptor beta chains follows, all from one sample in a study of T cells after somatic rescue of genetic block. Generated by immunoSEQ multiplex PCR, the TCRdb table keeps only in-frame clones and is missing some. The sample contains under 150,000 clones, about 90% of which appear only once. The sample taken for sequencing was peripheral blood mononuclear cells (PBMCs). All receptors come from a woman under 30. Each CDR3 is given with its conserved first and last residue.

v_gene	CDR3aa
TRBV19	CASQVEHLRPNEQFF
TRBV7-9	CASSPSPVEGRASYEQYF
TRBV27	CASGIPTGETYNEQFF
TRBV19	CATEGRSNEKLFF
TRBV2	CASSLQSPEAFF
TRBV27	CASSSQGAGENTEAFF
TRBV7-2	CASSLPLLGMPYEQYF
TRBV19	CASSIAGGQETQYF
TRBV6-5	CASKRTGPYYGYTF
TRBV29-1	CSVVGPGNEQFF
TRBV5-1	CASSLGGSLPATEAFF
TRBV27	CASSPGQGALLDTQYF
TRBV4-2	CASSQARQYEGNTIYF
TRBV7-3	CASSPGLQETQYF
TRBV5-6	CASSPVRGTGVGYTF
TRBV5-6	CASSLAMRDQPQHF
TRBV5-1	CASKPATGVIYEQYF
TRBV4-1	CASSRSTDTQYF
TRBV6-6	CASSPGLAGGNIQYF
TRBV27	CASGSSYNEQFF
TRBV7-2	CASSSTPGSTDTQYF
TRBV9	CASSVRQGFGYTF
TRBV7-3	CASSITGGGTEAFF
TRBV5-1	CASSFTVTVNSGANVLTF
TRBV7-2	CASSSFSRGEKLFF
TRBV5-1	CASSIDRDYTEAFF
TRBV7-9	CASRLGGEDEKLFF
TRBV5-1	CASSLESGYNEQFF
TRBV30	CAWTGGNYGYTF
TRBV9	CASSETGHSGNTIYF
TRBV7-9	CASSLGADTQYF
TRBV7-2	CASSPWTGSSYNSPLHF
TRBV5-1	CASSELAGGQETQYF
TRBV5-6	CASSLAGVDTEAFF
TRBV30	CAWSVVITGELFF
TRBV30	CAWGEIDSYEQYF
TRBV7-3	CASSPGGFQETQYF
TRBV5-4	CASSLGRGDYEQYF
TRBV6-1	CASRTGLSSTDTQYF
TRBV18	CASSPPGLAVIEQFF
TRBV7-6	CASSQGQNTEAFF
TRBV10-3	CAISGVRDNNEQFF
TRBV2	CASTGDGGNTIYF